The 5 T cell receptor beta chains below come from one sample, sequenced in a study of vaccination and CD4 T cells after COVID-19. Cultured CD4+ T cells had their DNA profiled by the Oncomine TCR Beta short-read assay. MiXCR, applied by TCRdb to the PCR reads, yields one record per CDR3 protein. The sample contains about 7,200 distinct CDR3 sequences, over 40% of which appear only once. Their antigens remain unidentified. Treatment in this sample: roughly 11-day PBMC culture with coronavirus spike peptide pools or control peptides (ViraFEST assay). Harvesting of the unexposed donor's CD4+ T cells predated the COVID-19 pandemic (2011-2018). Sequenced material: CD4+ T cells from blood, cultured in vitro. Source of these receptors: a human donor in good health.

V usage is TRBV19 and J usage is TRBJ2-7; 7 nucleotides align to TRBD1. The CDR3 runs to 12 residues. The V and J ends lost 4 bases and 3 bases, in that order; junction bases with no gene match: 0. Germline loops: CDR1 LNHDA, CDR2 SQIVND (reference sequence). CDR3 DNA sequence: TGTGCCAGTAGTAGGGACAGCTACGAGCAGTACTTC. It translates to CASSRDSYEQYF.

This clonotype was counted between two and nine times. The chain carries TRBV15 and TRBJ1-4, with unresolved D. The CDR3 length is 12 residues. CDR1 is LNHNV, CDR2 YYDKDF, per germline (reference sequence). Between the trimmed V and J ends, which lost 0 bases and 7 bases, there was a span of 3 bases. The CDR3 nucleotides read TGTGCCACCAGCAGAGAGGTTGAAAAACTGTTTTTT. This encodes CATSREVEKLFF.

This clonotype was seen a handful of times. The CDR3 sequence is CASSESGTGPTEAFF. Written as DNA, the CDR3 is TGCGCCAGCAGTGAGTCGGGGACAGGGCCAACTGAAGCTTTCTTT. The V call is TRBV10-1, the J call TRBJ1-1, with 9 positions matching TRBD1. The CDR3 extends over 15 amino acids. Losses at the gene ends were 0 bases for V and 5 bases for J; bases not matched to a gene: 4. Germline V gene lookup returns CDR1 WNHNN and CDR2 SYGVQD (reference sequence).

This clonotype was seen a single time. The chain joins TRBV19 to TRBJ2-2; D remains ambiguous. From germline, CDR1 is LNHDA and CDR2 SQIVND (reference sequence). V lost 4 bases and J lost 6, with 12 bases in between. The CDR3 covers 14 residues. CDR3 in DNA: TGTGCCAGTAGTACGGTTGTGTCATCCGGGGAGCTGTTTTTT. Protein: CASSTVVSSGELFF.

This clonotype was seen more than once but under ten times. This rearrangement joins TRBV19 to TRBJ2-7; the match to TRBD2 covers 9 bases. CDR1 is LNHDA and CDR2 is SQIVND in the germline V gene (reference sequence). V was clipped by 5 bases and J by 4 bases; unmatched bases: 9. The CDR3 extends over 15 amino acids. The CDR3 loop is CASSRIAGAGYEQYF. Here the CDR3 DNA reads TGTGCCAGTAGTCGGATAGCGGGAGCCGGGTACGAGCAGTACTTC.